This is a list of T cell receptor beta chains from one sample in a study of post-analysis software for immune sequencing data. TCRdb called the PCR reads again in MiXCR, with one record for every CDR3 protein. The data show about 810,000 distinct CDR3 sequences, roughly half seen once. Material: blood. The receptors originated from a girl between 10 and 17 years old with multiple sclerosis. Both conserved end residues are trimmed from each CDR3.

v_gene	CDR3aa
TRBV2	ASSEAPTGQDTEAF
TRBV12-3/TRBV12-4	ASSLQASTDTQY
TRBV20-1	SAEGGVPDTQY
TRBV29-1	SVQERSSPQY
TRBV7-3	ASSQQGADGYT
TRBV29-1	SVDPGQIRDGYT
TRBV2	ATRTVAGGSYNEQF
TRBV9	ASSVKSGTSGRSSTDTQY
TRBV2	ASSALAIPMGTQY
TRBV20-1	SVGTGDTDTQY
TRBV5-5	ASSYLWNTEAF
TRBV24-1	ATSDLIKTGDTQY
TRBV7-9	ASSWGDRAEKLF
TRBV20-1	SALGGGGGIYEQY
TRBV5-5	ASSLVTVQLNQPQH
TRBV7-3	ASSLTSDRAMAYNEQF
TRBV20-1	SAREAFFGGNTKQY
TRBV20-1	SAHNRAGANVLT
TRBV10-3	AISSQRRWGAHQPQH
TRBV27	ASRFGTGTFYGYT
TRBV11-1	ASSAPGGHGYT
TRBV6-5	ASSYSLGPRTSGRADSYEQY
TRBV7-9	ASSSGTGVTEQY
TRBV20-1	SANPTGPMDIQY
TRBV5-1	ASSLEQGNGYT
TRBV4-1	ASSQEGQGSNEQF